This TCR beta chain was obtained from a study of T-cell memory formation after mild COVID-19. CDR3 length: 14 residues. Trimming cost V 5 bases and J 3 bases, with 16 bases left between them. Germline CDR1 reads DFQATT; CDR2 reads SNEGSKA (reference sequence). Each CDR3 protein gets one entry after TCRdb re-called the 5' RACE reads with MiXCR. The table lists under 200,000 distinct CDR3 sequences, roughly 31% of them singletons. Sequenced material: PBMCs or a T cell subset sorted from them (not recorded which). The rearrangement links TRBV20-1 to TRBJ1-2; tentatively, D is TRBD1 (6 bases). This clonotype was sampled from an adult woman who had mild COVID-19 (a few samples of this study predate the infection). Cell type and time point are not known. The CDR3 region has the DNA TGCAGTGCTTGGGACACCTTGAGGGACTATGGCTACACCTTC. Amino acids: CSAWDTLRDYGYTF.